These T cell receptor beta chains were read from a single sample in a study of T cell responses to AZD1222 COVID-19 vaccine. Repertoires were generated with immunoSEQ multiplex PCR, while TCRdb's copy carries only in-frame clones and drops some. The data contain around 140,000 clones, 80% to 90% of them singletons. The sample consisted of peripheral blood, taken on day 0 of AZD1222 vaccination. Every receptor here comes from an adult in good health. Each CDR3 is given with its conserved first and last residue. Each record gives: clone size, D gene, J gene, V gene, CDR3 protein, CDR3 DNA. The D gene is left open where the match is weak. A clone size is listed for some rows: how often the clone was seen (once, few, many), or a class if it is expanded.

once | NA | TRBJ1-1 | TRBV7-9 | CASRDQGRNTEAFF | TGTGCCAGCAGGGACCAGGGCAGAAACACTGAAGCTTTCTTT
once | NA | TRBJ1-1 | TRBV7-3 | CASSLSRSVNTEAFF | TGTGCCAGCAGCTTGTCACGGTCCGTGAACACTGAAGCTTTCTTT
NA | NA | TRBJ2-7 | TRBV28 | CASSLAGYEQYF | TGTGCCAGCAGTTTAGCGGGCTACGAGCAGTACTTC
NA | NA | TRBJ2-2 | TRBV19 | CASRQSTGVLAGELFF | TGTGCCAGTAGACAATCCACCGGGGTCTTAGCCGGGGAGCTGTTTTTT
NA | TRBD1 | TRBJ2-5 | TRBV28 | CASSLVRSRTGGKKTQYF | TGTGCCAGCAGTTTAGTTAGATCCAGGACAGGGGGCAAGAAGACCCAGTACTTC
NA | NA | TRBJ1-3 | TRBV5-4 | CASSLEPRGTIYF | TGTGCCAGCAGCTTGGAACCCCGAGGCACCATATATTTT
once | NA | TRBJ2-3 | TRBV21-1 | CASSSRDRGRTDTQYF | TGTGCCAGCAGCAGCCGGGACAGGGGGCGAACAGATACGCAGTATTTT
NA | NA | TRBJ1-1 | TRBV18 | CASSPLVGSATEAFF | TGTGCCAGCTCACCCTTAGTCGGGTCCGCCACTGAAGCTTTCTTT
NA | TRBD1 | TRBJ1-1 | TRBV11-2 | CASSSPSDRRAFF | TGTGCCAGCAGCAGTCCGTCGGACAGGCGAGCTTTCTTT
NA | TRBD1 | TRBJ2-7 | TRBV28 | CASSLPLGQDEQYF | TGTGCCAGCAGTTTGCCCCTGGGACAGGACGAGCAGTACTTC
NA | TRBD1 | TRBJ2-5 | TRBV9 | CASSVGTGTGGLETQYF | TGTGCCAGCAGCGTAGGTACTGGGACAGGGGGCTTGGAGACCCAGTACTTC
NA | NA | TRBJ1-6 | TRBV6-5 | CASRRTDYNSPLHF | TGTGCCAGCAGGAGGACAGACTATAATTCACCCCTCCACTTT
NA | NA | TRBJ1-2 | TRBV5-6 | CASSLDTGSIANYGYTF | TGTGCCAGCAGCTTGGATACAGGGTCAATAGCTAACTATGGCTACACCTTC
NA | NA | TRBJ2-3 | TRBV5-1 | CASSLQIGTDTQYF | TGCGCCAGCAGCTTGCAGATCGGTACAGATACGCAGTATTTT
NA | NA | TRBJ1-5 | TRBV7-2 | CASSADKEQPQHF | TGTGCCAGCAGCGCTGACAAGGAACAGCCCCAGCATTTT
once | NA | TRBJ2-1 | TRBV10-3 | CAISPTGEGTEQFF | TGTGCCATCAGCCCGACGGGAGAGGGCACTGAGCAGTTCTTC
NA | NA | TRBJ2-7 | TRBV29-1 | CSVWTASYEQYF | TGCAGCGTGTGGACGGCCTCCTACGAGCAGTACTTC
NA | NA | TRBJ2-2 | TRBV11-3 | CASSSLRVTGELFF | TGTGCCAGCAGCTCACTACGGGTGACCGGGGAGCTGTTTTTT
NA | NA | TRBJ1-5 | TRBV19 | CASRLNSNQPQHF | TGTGCCAGTAGGCTGAATAGCAATCAGCCCCAGCATTTT
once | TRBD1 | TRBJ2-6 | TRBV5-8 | CASSPGQVAISGANVLTF | TGTGCCAGCAGCCCCGGACAGGTTGCAATTTCTGGGGCCAACGTCCTGACTTTC
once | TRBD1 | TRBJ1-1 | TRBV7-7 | CASRPWTGMSNTEAFF | TGTGCCAGCAGACCCTGGACAGGGATGAGTAACACTGAAGCTTTCTTT
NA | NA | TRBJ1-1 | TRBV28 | CASSPAGLSEAFF | TGTGCCAGCAGCCCCGCCGGTTTAAGTGAAGCTTTCTTT
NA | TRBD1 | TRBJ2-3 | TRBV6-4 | CASSDGGQGETDTQYF | TGTGCCAGCAGTGACGGTGGACAGGGTGAGACAGATACGCAGTATTTT
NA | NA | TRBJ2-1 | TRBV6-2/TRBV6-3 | CASSYLPPRNEQFF | TGTGCCAGCAGTTACCTACCTCCGCGAAATGAGCAGTTCTTC
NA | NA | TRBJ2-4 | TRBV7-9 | CASSSEASQNIQYF | TGTGCCAGCAGTTCAGAGGCTAGCCAAAACATTCAGTACTTC
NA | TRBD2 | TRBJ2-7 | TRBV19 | CASGRAGGTYEQYF | TGTGCCAGTGGCCGAGCGGGAGGTACCTACGAGCAGTACTTC
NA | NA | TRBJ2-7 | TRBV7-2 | CASSSQDYTEQYF | TGTGCCAGCAGCTCTCAGGACTACACGGAGCAGTACTTC
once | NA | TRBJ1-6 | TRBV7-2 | CASSFSNSPLHF | TGTGCCAGCAGCTTCTCCAATTCACCCCTCCACTTT
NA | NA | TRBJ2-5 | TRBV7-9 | CASSLSRAQETQYF | TGTGCCAGCAGCTTAAGCAGGGCCCAAGAGACCCAGTACTTC
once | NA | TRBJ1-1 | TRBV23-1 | CASSLLWLNTEAFF | TGCGCCAGCAGTCTCCTCTGGTTGAACACTGAAGCTTTCTTT
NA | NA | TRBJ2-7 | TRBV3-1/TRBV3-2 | CASSQDSTYEQYF | TGTGCCAGCAGCCAAGACAGTACCTACGAGCAGTACTTC